This passage covers 3 T cell receptor beta chains from one sample sequenced in a study of cytomegalovirus exposure and HLA in healthy donors. The table came from immunoSEQ multiplex PCR; TCRdb's copy has only in-frame clones and leaves some out. The data contain under 150,000 clones, roughly 86% of them singletons. The specimen sequenced was PBMCs. The receptors originated from a man aged 18 to 35 in good health and CMV-seropositive.

This clone showed up just once. The chain is built from TRBV2 and TRBJ2-7, with TRBD2 identical over 7 bases. V dropped 1 base and J dropped 8; count of bases not matched to a gene: 2. CDR1 and CDR2 (germline): SNHLY, FYNNEI. The CDR3 spans 12 residues. The CDR3 is CASSEGGGQQYF. Here the CDR3 DNA reads TGTGCCAGCAGTGAAGGCGGGGGACAGCAGTACTTC.

V usage is TRBV6-1 and J usage is TRBJ1-2; tentative D call: TRBD1 (6 bases). This CDR3 contains 14 residues. Germline loops: CDR1 MNHNS, CDR2 SASEGT. Trimming cost V 2 bases and J 3 bases, with 10 bases left between them. CDR3 coding DNA: TGTGCCAGCAGTGAAACAGGGAGGGACTATGGCTACACCTTC. Translating it yields CASSETGRDYGYTF.

V usage is TRBV13 and J usage is TRBJ1-1, with 10 bases that match TRBD1. CDR1 and CDR2 (germline): PRHDT, FYEKMQ (reference sequence). With 3 bases clipped from V and 6 bases from J, the junction kept 1 base outside the gene matches. The CDR3 runs 13 residues. The CDR3 spells CASSFGQGAEAFF. CDR3 DNA: TGTGCCAGCAGCTTCGGACAGGGGGCTGAAGCTTTCTTT.